This T cell receptor (beta chain) was retrieved from a study of blood T cells in healthy people across ages. General study results and limits: Naive and antigen-experienced cells were not separated, limiting conclusive comparison. Among long-lived donors, naive CD4+ cells were more numerous and diversity higher than in aged donors.

Sample-barcoded 5' priming and a J-beta primer mix drove a second PCR of about 6 to 12 cycles. TCRdb recomputed calls from the 5' RACE reads with MiXCR, one row per CDR3 protein. Among about 1,500,000 distinct CDR3 sequences listed, approximately 38% were seen once. This CDR3 has 16 residues. The germline CDR1 and CDR2 sequences are MDHEN and SYDVKM. With V trimmed by 11 bases and J by 2 bases, 14 bases remained unmatched. A remark on this clonotype: Its antigen is not identified.

V is TRBV28 and J is TRBJ2-3; TRBD2 agrees at 9 bases. Sequencing used blood. The receptor was isolated from a woman aged 18-30 years in good health. The CDR3 here is CAPWLIAGGVTDTQYF. The CDR3 DNA reads TGTGCCCCCTGGTTGATCGCGGGGGGGGTCACAGATACGCAGTATTTT.